These T cell receptor beta chains were read from a single sample in a study of control samples from healthy donors and cancer patients. TCRdb's table, derived via immunoSEQ multiplex PCR, lists solely in-frame clones and lacks some. This sample has more than 35,000 clones, with around 94% found just once. Sequenced input: blood. The receptors were sampled from a man between 60 and 75 years old in good health. The conserved cysteine and the conserved F or W are not part of the CDR3 here. D genes are given only for firm matches. For some rows the clone size is stated as once, few or many, or as a class when expanded; others skip it.

12 once TRBV29-1 - SVAGTSITYEQY
11 - TRBV5-1 - ASSFLGDNEQF
11 once TRBV19 - ASSIHRDYEQY
13 - TRBV28 - ASSQTPVRGYGYT
13 - TRBV19 - ASMLGVRGNTEAF
10 - TRBV7-9 - AGRGAGTEAF
14 - TRBV28 - ASIRFGGLANYGYT
13 - TRBV27 - ASSLGGRPDNEQF
13 - TRBV2 - ASSDGEDPSNGYT
11 - TRBV2 TRBD1 ASVRQGDNEQY
14 - TRBV18 TRBD2 ASSPLTSGGTYEQY
12 - TRBV13 - ASSLGTVDYGYT
10 once TRBV10-3 - AISEDGNEQF
16 - TRBV24-1 TRBD2 ATSPVAGGTSGTGELF
10 - TRBV12-3/TRBV12-4 - ASSLGVYGYT
11 few TRBV29-1 TRBD2 SVAGLVGNEQF
12 - TRBV9 - ASSVGPMGDTQY
14 - TRBV3-1/TRBV3-2 TRBD1 ASSHSDRGGNQPQH
12 - TRBV19 - ASSRGADVSAQH
14 - TRBV6-6 TRBD1 ASSLPGQNIKNIQY
13 - TRBV19 TRBD2 ASSGTSGHGETQY
12 once TRBV7-7 TRBD1 ASSEGQGAYEQY
11 - TRBV27 - ASSSTGYHEQY
13 - TRBV19 - ASSSLDSPSEKLF
11 - TRBV7-2 - ASSPDPYNEQF
13 - TRBV4-1 - ASSQEPQVNSPLH
12 - TRBV4-1 - ASSQGLATNEQF
13 - TRBV3-1/TRBV3-2 - ASSQDIGREETQY
12 few TRBV2 TRBD2 ASSELAGAYEQF
15 - TRBV11-3 - ASSLDRGGPLNTEAF
13 - TRBV5-4 - ASNKMRDGQETQY
12 once TRBV28 - ASSNGVGGYEQY
14 - TRBV3-1/TRBV3-2 - ASSRMLTGGNTEAF
12 - TRBV5-1 - ASSHILRYNEQF
9 - TRBV20-1 - SVAGYNEQF
13 - TRBV7-9 TRBD1 ASSFTGAPTDTQY
12 once TRBV7-2 TRBD1 ASSRDRANTEAF
14 - TRBV10-3 TRBD2 AISESTSGNTGELF
13 - TRBV4-2 TRBD1 ASSRGLQGDETQY
13 - TRBV3-1/TRBV3-2 - ASSQSSSGQETQY
13 - TRBV5-4 TRBD1 ASSPGQGMNYGYT
14 - TRBV18 - ASSPNLAISYNEQF
11 - TRBV6-5 - ASRTEIRYEQY
9 - TRBV20-1 - SATFSYEQY